The T cell receptor (beta chain) described here comes from a study of regulatory T cells in long-lasting Graves disease. Regarding time point: newly diagnosed GD, antithyroid drugs for less than 3 months. The TCR library was prepared using RNA isolated from PBMCs. At least ten counts were recorded for this clonotype. The CDR3 is 19 amino acids. CDR1 is MNHEY and CDR2 is SMNVEV in the germline V gene (reference sequence). Trimming removed 5 bases from V and 0 bases from J; junction bases left unmatched: 13. CDR3 regions were amplified by Arm-PCR using iRepertoire HTBI primers to build TCR beta libraries. MiXCR was run by TCRdb on the multiplex PCR reads, yielding one entry per CDR3 protein. This sample has hundreds of thousands of distinct CDR3 sequences, with about 14% found just once. These same data were also listed under a study on T cells in Graves' hyperthyroidism and ophthalmopathy. According to that study: TCR CDR3 underwent first-round RT-PCR with the HTBI primer set.

Here the sequenced sample was peripheral blood mononuclear cells (PBMCs), taken at new diagnosis, from a patient treated with antithyroid drugs. The gene calls are TRBV27 and TRBJ2-7, with 13 bases identical to TRBD2. The TCR comes from a man younger than 40 with Graves disease. For the CDR3, the DNA is TGTGCCAGCAGTCAATTACTAGCGGGAGGGACCCCAATCTCCTACGAGCAGTACTTC. Protein: CASSQLLAGGTPISYEQYF.